This is a list of T cell receptor beta chains from one sample in a study of blood T cell repertoires in COVID-19. The repertoire was sequenced with immunoSEQ multiplex PCR; TCRdb's copy has only in-frame clones and lacks some. Of about 41,000 clones listed, roughly three quarters were seen once; the top ten hold about 25%. Sequenced material: peripheral blood. These receptors were obtained from a man older than 75 with acute or convalescent COVID-19. Each CDR3 is given with its conserved first and last residue. D genes are given only for firm matches. The size entry is marked missing in some rows and otherwise reads once, few, many or a size class.

>-|-|TRBV5-1|TRBJ1-1|15
CASSLAGGDNTEAFF
TGCGCCAGCAGCTTGGCCGGAGGGGACAACACTGAAGCTTTCTTT
>-|-|TRBV5-1|TRBJ2-7|15
CASSFGAGSGYEQYF
TGCGCCAGCAGCTTTGGTGCAGGAAGTGGGTACGAGCAGTACTTC
>-|TRBD1|TRBV15|TRBJ1-1|14
CATSRYRGYTEAFF
TGTGCCACCAGCAGATACAGGGGTTACACTGAAGCTTTCTTT
>-|-|TRBV24-1|TRBJ1-6|12
CAANRVWPPLHF
TGTGCCGCAAACAGGGTGTGGCCACCCCTCCACTTT
>few|TRBD1|TRBV29-1|TRBJ1-1|13
CSVEVDRGHRAFF
TGCAGCGTTGAAGTAGACAGGGGGCATCGAGCTTTCTTT
>-|TRBD1|TRBV2|TRBJ2-3|14
CASSRDSTTDTQYF
TGTGCCAGCAGCCGGGACAGCACAACAGATACGCAGTATTTT
>-|TRBD1|TRBV7-3|TRBJ2-2|16
CASSTRTGQGTGELFF
TGTGCCAGCAGCACTCGGACAGGGCAAGGAACCGGGGAGCTGTTTTTT
>-|-|TRBV5-4|TRBJ2-5|13
CASSDPGGETQYF
TGTGCCAGCAGCGACCCGGGTGGAGAGACCCAGTACTTC
>medium-sized|TRBD1|TRBV9|TRBJ2-2|16
CASSARTGEGTGELFF
TGTGCCAGCAGCGCCCGGACAGGGGAGGGCACCGGGGAGCTGTTTTTT
>-|TRBD2|TRBV6-5|TRBJ2-3|13
CASRSGGQDTQYF
TGTGCCAGCAGGTCGGGAGGTCAAGATACGCAGTATTTT
>once|-|TRBV5-1|TRBJ2-2|16
CASSLAGVGGTGELFF
TGCGCCAGCAGCTTGGCGGGGGTCGGGGGCACCGGGGAGCTGTTTTTT
>-|-|TRBV1|TRBJ2-7|13
CTSSQNTRFEQYF
TGCACCAGCAGCCAAAATACTAGATTCGAGCAGTACTTC
>-|TRBD2|TRBV6-4|TRBJ2-1|15
CASSDGTSGGNEQFF
TGTGCCAGCAGTGACGGGACTAGCGGGGGGAATGAGCAGTTCTTC
>-|TRBD1|TRBV6-4|TRBJ1-2|13
CASSSTGSRGYTF
TGTGCCAGCAGTTCGACAGGGTCAAGGGGCTACACCTTC
>-|-|TRBV29-1|TRBJ1-1|13
CSVESSRDFEAFF
TGCAGCGTTGAGTCGTCCAGGGACTTTGAAGCTTTCTTT
>few|-|TRBV29-1|TRBJ2-1|12
CSVELGANEQFF
TGCAGCGTTGAGTTGGGGGCCAATGAGCAGTTCTTC
>-|-|TRBV7-2|TRBJ1-6|15
CASSLTGAYNSPLHF
TGTGCCAGCAGCTTAACCGGGGCCTATAATTCACCCCTCCACTTT
>-|-|TRBV5-1|TRBJ2-2|15
CASSAVVGETGELFF
TGCGCCAGCAGCGCCGTAGTGGGCGAAACCGGGGAGCTGTTTTTT
>-|TRBD1|TRBV6-1|TRBJ1-6|13
CASSEPDRVILHF
TGTGCCAGCAGTGAGCCTGACAGGGTCATCCTCCACTTT
>-|TRBD1|TRBV6-5|TRBJ1-1|15
CASSPPGQGGTEAFF
TGTGCCAGCAGTCCCCCAGGACAGGGAGGGACTGAAGCTTTCTTT
>many|-|TRBV7-3|TRBJ1-3|13
CASSFLVGDTIYF
TGTGCCAGCAGCTTCCTCGTAGGGGACACCATATATTTT
>-|-|TRBV21-1|TRBJ2-7|14
CASSCAGQGYEQYF
TGTGCCAGCAGCTGCGCGGGACAGGGCTACGAGCAGTACTTC
>-|-|TRBV5-1|TRBJ1-2|13
CASSSQQVYGYTF
TGCGCCAGCAGCTCCCAACAGGTCTATGGCTACACCTTC
>-|-|TRBV30|TRBJ2-7|13
CAWRQGEAYEQYF
TGTGCCTGGAGACAGGGTGAGGCCTACGAGCAGTACTTC
>-|-|TRBV5-4|TRBJ1-4|14
CASSPGQTNEKLFF
TGTGCCAGCAGCCCTGGACAGACTAATGAAAAACTGTTTTTT
>-|-|TRBV4-1|TRBJ1-5|16
CASSQEARAYNQPQHF
TGCGCCAGCAGCCAAGAGGCCAGGGCCTACAATCAGCCCCAGCATTTT
>-|TRBD2|TRBV4-2|TRBJ2-3|16
CASSPESGGAGDTQYF
TGTGCCAGCAGCCCCGAATCGGGGGGGGCTGGAGATACGCAGTATTTT
>-|-|TRBV30|TRBJ1-2|12
CAWSGQFDGYTF
TGTGCCTGGAGTGGGCAGTTCGATGGCTACACCTTC
>-|TRBD1|TRBV10-1|TRBJ2-3|16
CASSAGQGFSTDTQYF
TGCGCCAGCAGTGCCGGACAGGGATTTAGCACAGATACGCAGTATTTT
>-|TRBD1|TRBV7-2|TRBJ2-2|15
CASRPGTGRAGELFF
TGTGCCAGCAGGCCCGGGACAGGGAGGGCCGGGGAGCTGTTTTTT